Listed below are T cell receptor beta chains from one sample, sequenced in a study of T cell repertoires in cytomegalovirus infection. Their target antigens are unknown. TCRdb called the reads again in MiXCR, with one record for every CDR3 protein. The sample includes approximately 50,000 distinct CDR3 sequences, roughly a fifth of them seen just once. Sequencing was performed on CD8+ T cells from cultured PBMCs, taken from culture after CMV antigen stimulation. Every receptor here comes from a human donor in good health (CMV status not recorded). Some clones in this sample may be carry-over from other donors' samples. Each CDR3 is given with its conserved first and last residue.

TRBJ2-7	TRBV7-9	CASSSDGSYEQYF
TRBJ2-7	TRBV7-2	CASSVSYEQYF
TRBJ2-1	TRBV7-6	CASSLVRGYSNLDEQFF
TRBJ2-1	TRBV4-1	CASSQVDIYNEQFF
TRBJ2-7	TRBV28	CASSFSADEQYF
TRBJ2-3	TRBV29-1	CSVRPGTGGDSYTQYF
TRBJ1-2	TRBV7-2	CASNLSKGALTSGYTF
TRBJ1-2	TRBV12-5	CASGRADYNYGYTF
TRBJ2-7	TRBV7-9	CAILISYEQYF
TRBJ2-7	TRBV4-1	CASSAQQGFTYEQYF
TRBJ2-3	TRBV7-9	CASSFGADTQYF
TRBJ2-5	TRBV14	CASSLWLGETQYF
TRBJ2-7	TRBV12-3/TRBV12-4	CASSLVGGGIYEQYF
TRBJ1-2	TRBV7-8	CASSFLEGGQGYTF
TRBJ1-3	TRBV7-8	CASSLIAGGREGNTIYF
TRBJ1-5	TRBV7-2	CASSLDPRPNQPQHF
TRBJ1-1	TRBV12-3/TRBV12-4	CASTKDINTEAFF
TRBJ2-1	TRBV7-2	CASGHQGGMEQFF
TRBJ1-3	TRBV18	CASSPPGGDTIYF
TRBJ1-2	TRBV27	CASSLRPRVDGYTF